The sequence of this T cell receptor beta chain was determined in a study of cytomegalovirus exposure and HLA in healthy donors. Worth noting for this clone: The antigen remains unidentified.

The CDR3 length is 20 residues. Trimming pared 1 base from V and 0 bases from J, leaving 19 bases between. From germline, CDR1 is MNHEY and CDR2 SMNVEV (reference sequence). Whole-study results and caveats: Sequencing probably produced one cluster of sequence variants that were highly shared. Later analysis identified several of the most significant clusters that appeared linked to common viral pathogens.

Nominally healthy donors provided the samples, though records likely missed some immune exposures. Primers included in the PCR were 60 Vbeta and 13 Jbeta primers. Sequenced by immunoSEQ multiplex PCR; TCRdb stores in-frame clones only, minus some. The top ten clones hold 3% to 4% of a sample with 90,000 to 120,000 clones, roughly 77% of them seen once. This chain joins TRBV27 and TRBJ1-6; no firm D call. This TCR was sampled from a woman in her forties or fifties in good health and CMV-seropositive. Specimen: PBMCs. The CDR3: CASSLYRREFTSSYNSPLHF. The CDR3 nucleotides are TGTGCCAGCAGTTTATACAGACGAGAGTTTACCAGCTCCTATAATTCACCCCTCCACTTT.